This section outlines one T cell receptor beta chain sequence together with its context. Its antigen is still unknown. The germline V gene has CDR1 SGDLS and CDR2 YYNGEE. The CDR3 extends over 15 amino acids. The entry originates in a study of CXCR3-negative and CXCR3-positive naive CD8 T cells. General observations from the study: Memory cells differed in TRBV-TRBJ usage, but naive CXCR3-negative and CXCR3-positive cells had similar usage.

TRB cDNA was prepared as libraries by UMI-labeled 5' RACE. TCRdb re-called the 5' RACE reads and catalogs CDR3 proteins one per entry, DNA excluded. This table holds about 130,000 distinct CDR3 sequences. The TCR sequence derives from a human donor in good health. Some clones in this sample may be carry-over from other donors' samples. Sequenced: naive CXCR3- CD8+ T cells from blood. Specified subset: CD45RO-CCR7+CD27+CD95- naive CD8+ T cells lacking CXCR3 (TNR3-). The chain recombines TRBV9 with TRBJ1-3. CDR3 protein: CASSVVPFSGNTIYF.